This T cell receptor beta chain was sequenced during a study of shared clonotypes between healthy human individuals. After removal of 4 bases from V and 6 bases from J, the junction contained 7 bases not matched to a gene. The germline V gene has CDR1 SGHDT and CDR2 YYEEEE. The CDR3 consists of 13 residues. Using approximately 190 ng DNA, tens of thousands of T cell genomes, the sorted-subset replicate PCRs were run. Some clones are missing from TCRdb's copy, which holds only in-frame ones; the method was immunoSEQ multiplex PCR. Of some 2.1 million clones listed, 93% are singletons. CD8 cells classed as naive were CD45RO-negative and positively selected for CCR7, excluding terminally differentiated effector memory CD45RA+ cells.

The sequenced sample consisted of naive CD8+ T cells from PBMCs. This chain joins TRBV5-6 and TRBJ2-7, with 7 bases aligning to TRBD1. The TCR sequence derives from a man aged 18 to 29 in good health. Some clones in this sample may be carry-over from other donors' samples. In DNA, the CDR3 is TGTGCCAGCAGCCTGATGACAGGGTTCGAGCAGTACTTC. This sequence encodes CASSLMTGFEQYF.